This T cell receptor beta chain stems from a study of T-cell memory formation after mild COVID-19. TCRdb processed the 5' RACE reads anew with MiXCR; each CDR3 protein has one entry. Of fewer than 200,000 distinct CDR3 sequences listed, over 20% are singletons. Trimming took 0 bases from V and 2 from J, leaving 9 bases between them. The CDR3 spans 15 residues. Germline CDR1 reads LGHNA; CDR2 reads YSLEER. This clonotype came up a few times. The source material was PBMCs or a T cell subset sorted from them (not recorded which). The clonotype was recovered from an adult woman who had mild COVID-19 (a few samples of this study predate the infection). Cell type and time point are not known. The chain carries TRBV4-3 and TRBJ2-3; D is undetermined. The CDR3 reads CASSQDFDLTDTQYF. The CDR3 bases are TGCGCCAGCAGCCAAGATTTTGACCTCACAGATACGCAGTATTTT.